This T cell receptor beta chain is from a study of T cells in Graves' hyperthyroidism and ophthalmopathy. About the study: Peripheral blood sampling occurred at initial diagnosis, before any treatment.

Absent ophthalmopathy progression within 18 months defined stable Graves' hyperthyroidism. Diagnoses were established using clinical symptoms, serum thyroxine and TRAb, thyroid ultrasound and orbital computed tomography. Study-wide points: Onset of ophthalmopathy came a median roughly 6.9 months after the model predicted it.

TCR beta CDR3 region amplification was performed from RNA transcripts. HTBI primers were the set used in a first-round RT-PCR of the TCR CDR3. TCRdb re-derived calls from the multiplex PCR reads in MiXCR, one entry per CDR3 protein. The sample records about 200,000 distinct CDR3 sequences, approximately 16% being singletons. This clonotype was seen many times. The antigen remains unidentified. Trimming took off 1 base at V and 7 bases at J, with 11 bases between the two ends. Germline CDR1 is DFQATT and CDR2 is SNEGSKA (reference sequence). The CDR3 covers 13 residues. The sample was blood. This TCR derives from a woman aged 45 to 65 with Graves' hyperthyroidism. This chain uses TRBV20-1 with TRBJ2-1; the D is unclear. CDR3 DNA sequence: TGCAGTGCTAGAGGCACAAGGGCGAATGAGCAGTTCTTC. It yields the protein CSARGTRANEQFF.